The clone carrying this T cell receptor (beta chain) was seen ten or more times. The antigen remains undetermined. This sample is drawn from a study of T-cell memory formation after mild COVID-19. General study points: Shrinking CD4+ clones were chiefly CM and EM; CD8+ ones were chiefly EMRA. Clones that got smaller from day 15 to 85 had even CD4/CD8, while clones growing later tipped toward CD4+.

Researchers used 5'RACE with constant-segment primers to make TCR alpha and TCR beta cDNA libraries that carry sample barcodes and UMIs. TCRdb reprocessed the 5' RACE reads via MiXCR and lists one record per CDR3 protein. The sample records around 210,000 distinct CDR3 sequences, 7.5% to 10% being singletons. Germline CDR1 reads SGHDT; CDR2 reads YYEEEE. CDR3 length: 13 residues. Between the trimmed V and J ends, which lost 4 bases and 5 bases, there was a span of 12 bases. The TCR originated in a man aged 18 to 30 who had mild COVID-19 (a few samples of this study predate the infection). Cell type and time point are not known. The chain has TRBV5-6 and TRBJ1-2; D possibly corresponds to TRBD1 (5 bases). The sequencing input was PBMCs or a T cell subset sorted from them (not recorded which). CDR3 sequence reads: CASSPPTAYGYTF. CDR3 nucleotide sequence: TGTGCCAGCAGCCCGCCGACAGCGTATGGCTACACCTTC.